This T cell receptor (beta chain) is from a study of Graves' ophthalmopathy and Graves' hyperthyroidism. General study results and limits: Most expanded clonotypes in thyroid above 0.001 frequency also showed up in blood.

This clonotype was counted at least ten times. Its specificity is unknown. Germline V lookup: CDR1 MGHDK, CDR2 SYGVNS. The CDR3 consists of 15 residues. V gave up 3 bases and J gave up 0 bases, with 6 bases separating them. Amplification targeted the TCR beta CDR3 regions, with RNA transcripts as the source material. The workflow started with a first-round RT-PCR run with HTBI primers and then moved on to a second-round multiplex PCR. TCRdb re-derived calls from the multiplex PCR reads in MiXCR, one entry per CDR3 protein. The data hold roughly 600,000 distinct CDR3 sequences, with approximately 35% observed a single time. Patients in the hyperthyroidism group, adults aged 18 to 65, were newly diagnosed, under 2 months' duration. Patients were excluded if they had other autoimmune diseases or uncontrolled infections, and likewise if pregnancy or lactation applied.

This chain uses TRBV25-1 with TRBJ2-6; D not certain. This TCR was sampled from an adult man with Graves' hyperthyroidism. Sequenced material: peripheral blood or thyroid tissue (not recorded which). For the CDR3, the DNA is TGTGCCAGCAGTGACCCGGCCTCTGGGGCCAACGTCCTGACTTTC. Amino acids: CASSDPASGANVLTF. The whole variable domain, remainder taken from reference TRBV25-1 and TRBJ2-6, is EADIYQTPRYLVIGTGKKITLECSQTMGHDKMYWYQQDPGMELHLIHYSYGVNSTEKGDLSSESTVSRIRTEHFPLTLESARPSHTSQYLCASSDPASGANVLTFGAGSRLTVL.